This T cell receptor (beta chain) was retrieved from a study of T cell repertoires in cytomegalovirus infection. About the research overall: Indications of both CMV infection and matching HLA type were provided by public TCR beta signatures.

On this clonotype: Its antigen remains unidentified.

V lost 3 bases, J lost 10 bases, and 10 bases stayed unmatched. The CDR3 is 15 residues long. The germline V gene has CDR1 LNHDA and CDR2 SQIVND (reference sequence). Each CDR3 protein gets one entry after TCRdb re-called the reads with MiXCR. The data contain about 530,000 distinct CDR3 sequences, about a quarter of them singletons. Study findings and constraints: Clonotypes of TCR beta that were HLA-C-restricted and CMV-specific dominated the ex vivo response.

The sequence was obtained from a human donor in good health (CMV status not recorded). Some clones in this sample may be carry-over from other donors' samples. Sequenced input: PBMCs. The chain links TRBV19 to TRBJ2-1; 9 bases are shared with TRBD1. The chain's CDR3 is CASSMGRTGVGEQFF. Written as DNA, the CDR3 is TGTGCCAGTAGTATGGGGAGGACAGGGGTCGGGGAGCAGTTCTTC.